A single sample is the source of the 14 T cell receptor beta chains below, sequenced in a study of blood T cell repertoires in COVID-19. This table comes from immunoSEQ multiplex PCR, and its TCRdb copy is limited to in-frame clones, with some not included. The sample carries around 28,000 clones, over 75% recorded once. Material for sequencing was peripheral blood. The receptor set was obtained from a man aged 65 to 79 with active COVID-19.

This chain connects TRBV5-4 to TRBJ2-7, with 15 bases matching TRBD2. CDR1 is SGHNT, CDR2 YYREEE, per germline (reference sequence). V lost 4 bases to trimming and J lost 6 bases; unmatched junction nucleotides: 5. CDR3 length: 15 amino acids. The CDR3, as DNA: TGTGCCAGCAGCGGAGGACTAGCGGGGGGGGGCGAGCAGTACTTC. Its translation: CASSGGLAGGGEQYF.

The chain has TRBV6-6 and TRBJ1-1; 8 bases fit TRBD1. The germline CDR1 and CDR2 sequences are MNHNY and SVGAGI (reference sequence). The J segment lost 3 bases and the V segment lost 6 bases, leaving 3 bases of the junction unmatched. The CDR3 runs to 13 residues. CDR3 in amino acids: CASSLTGDTEAFF. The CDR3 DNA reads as TGTGCCAGCAGCTTGACAGGGGACACTGAAGCTTTCTTT.

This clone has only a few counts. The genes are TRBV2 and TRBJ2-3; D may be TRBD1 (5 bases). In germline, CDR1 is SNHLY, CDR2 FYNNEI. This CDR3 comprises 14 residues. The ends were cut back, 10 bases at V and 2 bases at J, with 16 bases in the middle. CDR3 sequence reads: CATRQGMVTDTQYF. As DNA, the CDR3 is TGTGCCACCCGCCAGGGTATGGTCACAGATACGCAGTATTTT.

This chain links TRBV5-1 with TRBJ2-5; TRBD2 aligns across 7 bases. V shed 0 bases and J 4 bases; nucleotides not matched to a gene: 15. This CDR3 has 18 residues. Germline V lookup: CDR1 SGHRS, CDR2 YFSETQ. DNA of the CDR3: TGCGCCAGCAGCTTGGATCCGGACGGGAGGAAAGGGTCAGAGACCCAGTACTTC. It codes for CASSLDPDGRKGSETQYF.

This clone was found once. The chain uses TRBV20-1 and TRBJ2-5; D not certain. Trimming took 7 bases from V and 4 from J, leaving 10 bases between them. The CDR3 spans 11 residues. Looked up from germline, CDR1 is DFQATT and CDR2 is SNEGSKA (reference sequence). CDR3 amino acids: CSVVGIETQYF. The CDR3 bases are TGCAGTGTCGTGGGCATAGAGACCCAGTACTTC.

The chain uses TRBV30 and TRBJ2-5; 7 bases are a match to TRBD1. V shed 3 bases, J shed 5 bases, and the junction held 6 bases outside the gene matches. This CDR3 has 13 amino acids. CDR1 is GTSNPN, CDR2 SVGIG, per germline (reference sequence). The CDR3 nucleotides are TGTGCCTGGAGCGGACAGGCAGGGGAGACCCAGTACTTC. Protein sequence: CAWSGQAGETQYF.

CDR3 coding DNA: TGTGCCAGCAGCCGTCAGGGGGCGGGGAACACCGGGGAGCTGTTTTTT. Translated, it gives CASSRQGAGNTGELFF. The rearrangement joins TRBV7-8 to TRBJ2-2; 8 nucleotides match TRBD1. V gave up 5 bases and J gave up 1 base; unmatched junction bases: 6. The CDR3 has 16 amino acids. The germline V gene encodes CDR1 SGHVS and CDR2 FQNEAQ.

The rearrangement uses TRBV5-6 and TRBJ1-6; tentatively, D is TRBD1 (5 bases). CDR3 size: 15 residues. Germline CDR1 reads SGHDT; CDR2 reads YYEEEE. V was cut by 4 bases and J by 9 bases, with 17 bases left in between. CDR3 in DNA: TGTGCCAGCAGCGCCGGACCCGATAGGGGTTCACCCCTCCACTTT. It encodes CASSAGPDRGSPLHF.

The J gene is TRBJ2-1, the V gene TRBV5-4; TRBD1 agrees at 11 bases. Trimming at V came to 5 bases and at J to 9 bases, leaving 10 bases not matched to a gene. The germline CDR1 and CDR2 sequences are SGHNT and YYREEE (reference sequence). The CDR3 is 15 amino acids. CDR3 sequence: CASRHPGQGGREQFF. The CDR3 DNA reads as TGTGCCAGCAGGCATCCGGGACAGGGGGGTCGTGAGCAGTTCTTC.

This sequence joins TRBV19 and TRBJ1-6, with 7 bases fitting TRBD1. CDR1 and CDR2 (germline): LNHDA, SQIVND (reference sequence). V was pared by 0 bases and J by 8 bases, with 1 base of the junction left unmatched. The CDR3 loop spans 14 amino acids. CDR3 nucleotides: TGTGCCAGTAGTATAGAAACAGGGGATTCACCCCTCCACTTT. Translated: CASSIETGDSPLHF.

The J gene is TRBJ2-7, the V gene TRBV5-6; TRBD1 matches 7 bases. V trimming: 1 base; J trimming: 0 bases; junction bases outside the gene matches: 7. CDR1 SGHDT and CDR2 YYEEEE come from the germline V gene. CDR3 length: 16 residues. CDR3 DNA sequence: TGTGCCAGCAGCTTGAACAGGGGTTACCCCTCCTACGAGCAGTACTTC. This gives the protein CASSLNRGYPSYEQYF.

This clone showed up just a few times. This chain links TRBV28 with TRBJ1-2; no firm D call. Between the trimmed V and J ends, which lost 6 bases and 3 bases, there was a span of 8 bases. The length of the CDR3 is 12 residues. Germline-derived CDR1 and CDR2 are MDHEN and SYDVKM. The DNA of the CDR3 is TGTGCCAGCAGGGCCGGGGACTATGGCTACACCTTC. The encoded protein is CASRAGDYGYTF.

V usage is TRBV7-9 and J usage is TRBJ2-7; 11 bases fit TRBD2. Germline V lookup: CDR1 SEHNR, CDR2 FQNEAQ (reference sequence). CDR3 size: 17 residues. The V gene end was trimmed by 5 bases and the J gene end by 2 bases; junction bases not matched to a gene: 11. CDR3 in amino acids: CASSPRGTSGTPYEQYF. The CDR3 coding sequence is TGTGCCAGCAGCCCACGCGGGACTAGCGGAACCCCCTACGAGCAGTACTTC.

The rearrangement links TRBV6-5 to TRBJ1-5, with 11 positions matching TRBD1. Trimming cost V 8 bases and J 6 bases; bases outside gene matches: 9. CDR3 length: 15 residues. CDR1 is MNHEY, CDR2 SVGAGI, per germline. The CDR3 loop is CASQLDRGQTQPQHF. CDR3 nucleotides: TGTGCCAGCCAATTGGACAGGGGGCAGACTCAGCCCCAGCATTTT.